These T cell receptor beta chains were read from a single sample in a study of T cells in Graves' hyperthyroidism and ophthalmopathy. Each CDR3 protein is one row after TCRdb ran MiXCR on the multiplex PCR reads. Among more than 45,000 distinct CDR3 sequences listed, around half were seen once. The sample taken for sequencing was blood. The receptor set was obtained from a woman under 40 with Graves' ophthalmopathy. Both conserved end residues are part of each CDR3. A D gene is named only where the DNA matches it firmly. The size of a clone is reported for some rows only, either as once, few or many, or as a class for expanded clones.

D: -; size: many; length: 15; V: TRBV19; J: TRBJ2-6; CDR3: CASSIQGPGANVLTF; DNA: TGTGCCAGTAGTATACAGGGGCCCGGGGCCAACGTCCTGACTTTC
D: -; size: many; length: 15; V: TRBV5-1; J: TRBJ2-3; CDR3: CASSLDREGTDTQYF; DNA: TGCGCCAGCAGCTTGGACCGGGAAGGGACAGATACGCAGTATTTT
D: -; size: many; length: 12; V: TRBV28; J: TRBJ1-5; CDR3: CASDKSNQPQHF; DNA: TGTGCCAGTGACAAAAGCAATCAGCCCCAGCATTTT
D: TRBD2; size: many; length: 15; V: TRBV5-4; J: TRBJ2-3; CDR3: CASRTLRGGTDTQYF; DNA: TGTGCCAGCAGAACCCTTCGGGGGGGCACAGATACGCAGTATTTT
D: TRBD1; size: many; length: 15; V: TRBV28; J: TRBJ1-5; CDR3: CASSSTGGGDQPQHF; DNA: TGTGCCAGCAGTTCTACAGGGGGCGGAGATCAGCCCCAGCATTTT
D: -; size: many; length: 16; V: TRBV10-1; J: TRBJ1-5; CDR3: CASSAGTRLSNQPQHF; DNA: TGCGCCAGCAGTGCAGGTACAAGACTTAGCAATCAGCCCCAGCATTTT
D: TRBD1; size: -; length: 16; V: TRBV20-1; J: TRBJ1-2; CDR3: CSAPGLSTGEFLGYTF; DNA: TGCAGTGCTCCGGGACTGAGCACAGGGGAGTTTTTGGGCTACACCTTC
D: -; size: few; length: 14; V: TRBV27; J: TRBJ2-3; CDR3: CASARGFDTDTQYF; DNA: TGTGCCAGCGCCCGGGGCTTCGACACAGATACGCAGTATTTT
D: -; size: -; length: 13; V: TRBV10-3; J: TRBJ2-7; CDR3: CAINRDGYYEQYF; DNA: TGTGCCATCAACCGGGACGGCTACTACGAGCAGTACTTC
D: -; size: -; length: 16; V: TRBV3-1; J: TRBJ2-7; CDR3: CASSQDLQRSAYEQYF; DNA: TGTGCCAGCAGCCAAGACCTCCAGCGTAGCGCCTACGAGCAGTACTTC
D: TRBD2; size: many; length: 14; V: TRBV2; J: TRBJ2-7; CDR3: CASSGLAGVYEQYF; DNA: TGTGCCAGCAGTGGACTAGCGGGAGTCTACGAGCAGTACTTC
D: -; size: -; length: 12; V: TRBV6-4; J: TRBJ2-2; CDR3: CASSMGAGELFF; DNA: TGTGCCAGCTCCATGGGGGCCGGGGAGCTGTTTTTT
D: -; size: -; length: 15; V: TRBV18; J: TRBJ2-1; CDR3: CASSPLGGEGNEQFF; DNA: TGTGCCAGCTCACCCCTTGGGGGAGAGGGGAATGAGCAGTTCTTC
D: -; size: many; length: 14; V: TRBV5-8; J: TRBJ2-2; CDR3: CASSRRTLTGELFF; DNA: TGTGCCAGCAGCCGTCGGACCCTTACCGGGGAGCTGTTTTTT
D: -; size: many; length: 13; V: TRBV30; J: TRBJ1-6; CDR3: CAGRDSVHSPLHF; DNA: TGTGCCGGCCGGGACTCGGTTCATTCACCCCTCCACTTT
D: -; size: many; length: 14; V: TRBV2; J: TRBJ1-1; CDR3: CASSEYGANTEAFF; DNA: TGTGCCAGCAGTGAATATGGAGCGAACACTGAAGCTTTCTTT
D: -; size: -; length: 15; V: TRBV10-1; J: TRBJ2-6; CDR3: CASSEPKDRANVLTF; DNA: TGCGCCAGCAGTGAGCCCAAGGACAGGGCCAACGTCCTGACTTTC
D: TRBD1; size: -; length: 14; V: TRBV20-1; J: TRBJ1-2; CDR3: CSARDLGQGDGYTF; DNA: TGCAGTGCTAGAGATCTCGGACAGGGGGACGGCTACACCTTC
D: TRBD2; size: -; length: 13; V: TRBV20-1; J: TRBJ2-7; CDR3: CSARGVAGGVQYF; DNA: TGCAGTGCTAGAGGTGTAGCGGGAGGGGTGCAGTACTTC
D: -; size: -; length: 16; V: TRBV10-1; J: TRBJ2-1; CDR3: CASSEDESGLSYEQFF; DNA: TGCGCCAGCAGTGAAGATGAGTCAGGGCTGTCATATGAGCAGTTCTTC
D: -; size: -; length: 16; V: TRBV7-9; J: TRBJ1-3; CDR3: CASLTGSLGPGNTIHF; DNA: TGTGCCAGCTTGACGGGATCTCTCGGACCTGGAAACACCATACATTTT
D: -; size: many; length: 16; V: TRBV9; J: TRBJ1-1; CDR3: CASSVEGRLMNTEAFF; DNA: TGTGCCAGCAGCGTAGAGGGCAGACTGATGAACACTGAAGCTTTCTTT
D: TRBD1; size: -; length: 18; V: TRBV14; J: TRBJ1-6; CDR3: CASSQDASGTGGNPPLHF; DNA: TGTGCCAGCAGCCAAGATGCTAGCGGGACAGGGGGTAATCCACCCCTCCACTTT
D: -; size: -; length: 13; V: TRBV7-8; J: TRBJ1-6; CDR3: CASTLGGSQPLHF; DNA: TGTGCCAGCACCCTCGGGGGGAGTCAGCCCCTCCACTTT
D: -; size: -; length: 16; V: TRBV11-3; J: TRBJ2-7; CDR3: CASSLDGDFDDKEQYF; DNA: TGTGCCAGCAGCTTAGATGGGGATTTCGACGACAAGGAGCAGTACTTC